This T cell receptor (beta chain) stems from a study of T cell changes during pregnancy in multiple sclerosis. Germline loops: CDR1 SGHKS, CDR2 YYEKEE (reference sequence). V dropped 5 bases and J dropped 3 bases, with 15 bases sitting between them. This CDR3 contains 14 residues. Profiled with immunoSEQ multiplex PCR; TCRdb holds only in-frame clones, not every one. The sample records tens of thousands of clones, about 90% being singletons. The source of this sequence is a female donor with multiple sclerosis, enrolled in a pregnancy study. Material: CD4+ T cells from peripheral blood mononuclear cells, obtained in the second trimester of pregnancy. The chain combines TRBV5-5 with TRBJ2-7, with D possibly being TRBD1 (5 bases). The chain's CDR3 is CASSRDSFNYEQYF. The CDR3 DNA follows: TGTGCCAGCAGTAGAGACAGTTTTAACTACGAGCAGTACTTC.